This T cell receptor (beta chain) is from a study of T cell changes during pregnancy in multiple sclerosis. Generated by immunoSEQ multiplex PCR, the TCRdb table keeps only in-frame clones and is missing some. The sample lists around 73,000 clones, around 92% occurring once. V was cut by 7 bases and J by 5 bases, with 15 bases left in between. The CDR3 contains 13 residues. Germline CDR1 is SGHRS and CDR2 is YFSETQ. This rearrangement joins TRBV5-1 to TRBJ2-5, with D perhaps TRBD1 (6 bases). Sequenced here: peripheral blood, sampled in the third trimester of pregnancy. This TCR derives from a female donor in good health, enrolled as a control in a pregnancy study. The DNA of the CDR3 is TGCGCCAGCTCGAAGGGGGACGAGGAGACCCAGTACTTC. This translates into CASSKGDEETQYF.